What follows are 17 T cell receptor beta chains derived from one specimen sequenced in a study of T cell responses to AZD1222 COVID-19 vaccine. Repertoires were generated with immunoSEQ multiplex PCR, while TCRdb's copy carries only in-frame clones and drops some. This sample has about 130,000 clones; roughly 93% occur once, and the top ten carry less than 1.3%. This material consisted of peripheral blood, taken 28 days after the second AZD1222 dose. Source of these receptors: an adult who received the AZD1222 COVID-19 vaccine.

The chain couples TRBV7-8 to TRBJ1-1; no definite D call. Germline assignment: CDR1 SGHVS and CDR2 FQNEAQ. V was cut by 6 bases and J by 4 bases, with 15 bases left in between. This CDR3 comprises 14 residues. CDR3 sequence (DNA): TGTGCCAGCAGTCGAAGGGCTGGCAGCACTGAAGCTTTCTTT. As protein: CASSRRAGSTEAFF.

The chain combines TRBV9 with TRBJ2-1, with D maybe TRBD2 (6 bases). Germline CDR1 is SGDLS and CDR2 is YYNGEE. Trimming took 4 bases from V and 4 from J, leaving 15 bases between them. This CDR3 comprises 15 residues. The CDR3 coding sequence is TGTGCCAGCAGCCTATCCGGGAGAACGTACAATGAGCAGTTCTTC. Its translation: CASSLSGRTYNEQFF.

This clone has just a few counts. V usage is TRBV19 and J usage is TRBJ1-6; D ambiguous. The CDR3 loop spans 12 amino acids. Trimming took off 3 bases at V and 9 bases at J, with 6 bases between the two ends. Germline V gene lookup returns CDR1 LNHDA and CDR2 SQIVND (reference sequence). In DNA form, the CDR3 reads TGTGCCAGTAGTATCTCGAGTTCACCCCTCCACTTT. This encodes CASSISSSPLHF.

CDR3 nucleotide sequence: TGTGCCAGCGCCCTAGCAAACAGCTATGGCTACACCTTC. As protein: CASALANSYGYTF. The chain employs TRBV28 and TRBJ1-2, with D uncertain. Trimming left V 8 bases short and J 4 bases short, with 14 bases between. The CDR3 consists of 13 residues. Germline V CDR1 and CDR2: MDHEN, SYDVKM.

The V and J genes are TRBV9 and TRBJ2-7; no reliable D call. CDR1 is SGDLS and CDR2 is YYNGEE in the germline V gene. Between the trimmed V and J ends, which lost 0 bases and 2 bases, there was a span of 9 bases. The CDR3 consists of 14 residues. The CDR3 protein is CASSVEGDPYEQYF. The CDR3 nucleotides are TGTGCCAGCAGCGTAGAGGGTGACCCCTACGAGCAGTACTTC.

The J gene is TRBJ2-3, the V gene TRBV29-1; TRBD2 matches at 10 bases. The ends lost 5 bases at V and 2 bases at J; junction bases unmatched: 1. The CDR3 is 13 residues long. CDR1 and CDR2 (germline): SQVTM, ANQGSEA. The DNA of the CDR3 is TGCAGCGTTAGCGGGAGGGCCACAGATACGCAGTATTTT. The encoded protein is CSVSGRATDTQYF.

The chain is built from TRBV7-9 and TRBJ2-7; D might be TRBD1 (6 bases). Germline V lookup: CDR1 SEHNR, CDR2 FQNEAQ (reference sequence). V was shortened by 3 bases and J by 0 bases, with 9 bases between the two germline ends. This CDR3 region has 14 residues. CDR3 in amino acids: CASSLDSGSYEQYF. In nucleotides, the CDR3 is TGTGCCAGCAGCTTGGACAGCGGCTCCTACGAGCAGTACTTC.

The chain has TRBV28 and TRBJ1-1, with unresolved D. The V end was cut by 7 bases, the J end by 3 bases, with 15 bases between. The CDR3 has 14 residues. Germline values: CDR1 MDHEN, CDR2 SYDVKM. DNA for the CDR3: TGTGCCAGCATATTACGGGTGTACGACACTGAAGCTTTCTTT. Amino acid sequence: CASILRVYDTEAFF.

Remarks on this clone: The sample has other DNA sequences that encode this CDR3 too. The rearrangement links TRBV27 to TRBJ2-7; 12 nucleotides line up with TRBD2. With V trimmed by 5 bases and J by 4 bases, 3 bases remained unmatched. Germline loops: CDR1 MNHEY, CDR2 SMNVEV (reference sequence). CDR3 length equals 14 residues. This CDR3 is CASSRLAGGYEQYF. CDR3 in DNA: TGTGCCAGCAGTCGTCTAGCGGGAGGGTACGAGCAGTACTTC.

The chain combines TRBV5-1 with TRBJ1-4; possibly TRBD1 for D (5 bases). Germline CDR1 is SGHRS and CDR2 is YFSETQ. Trimming removed 4 bases from V and 5 bases from J, with 15 bases in between. This CDR3 comprises 15 residues. The chain's CDR3 is CASSRLGTGNEKLFF. The CDR3 DNA reads as TGCGCCAGCAGCCGCTTGGGGACCGGGAATGAAAAACTGTTTTTT.

This clone was detected a few times. The V and J genes are TRBV19 and TRBJ1-2; 8 positions match TRBD1. Germline lookup yields CDR1 LNHDA and CDR2 SQIVND (reference sequence). The CDR3 is 13 residues long. The V gene end was trimmed by 9 bases and the J gene end by 7 bases; junction bases not matched to a gene: 10. CDR3: CASTPGGSGGYTF. The DNA for the CDR3 is TGTGCCAGCACACCAGGGGGCTCAGGTGGCTACACCTTC.

In DNA form, the CDR3 reads TGTGCCAGCAGCCCCAGGGGCGGGAGTTCTTCTACGCAGTATTTT. Translation: CASSPRGGSSSTQYF. The chain joins TRBV7-9 to TRBJ2-3; maybe TRBD2 (7 bases). Germline V gives CDR1 SEHNR, CDR2 FQNEAQ (reference sequence). The length of the CDR3 is 15 residues. The V end was cut by 5 bases, the J end by 8 bases, with 20 bases between.

The V and J genes are TRBV25-1 and TRBJ1-4; D is uncertain. Trimming removed 1 base at V and 1 base at J, with 10 bases between. In germline, CDR1 is MGHDK, CDR2 SYGVNS. This CDR3 comprises 16 residues. In DNA, the CDR3 is TGTGCCAGCAGTGAATTTAGAGACCAAACTAATGAAAAACTGTTTTTT. Residues: CASSEFRDQTNEKLFF.

This clone was seen once. The chain combines TRBV5-1 with TRBJ2-1, with 11 bases aligning to TRBD2. There are 15 residues in the CDR3. Germline CDR1 is SGHRS and CDR2 is YFSETQ. V shed 6 bases, J shed 9 bases, and the junction held 11 bases outside the gene matches. The DNA for the CDR3 is TGCGCCAGCACCGTGGAGGCTAGCGGGAGGTCTGAGCAGTTCTTC. Protein sequence: CASTVEASGRSEQFF.

This chain connects TRBV6-5 to TRBJ1-1; no firm D call. Germline CDR1 and CDR2: MNHEY and SVGAGI. The CDR3 is 14 amino acids. The V end was cut by 6 bases, the J end by 0 bases, with 11 bases between. Here the CDR3 reads CASRVDDMNTEAFF. The CDR3 DNA is TGTGCCAGCAGGGTTGACGACATGAACACTGAAGCTTTCTTT.

The V and J genes are TRBV27 and TRBJ1-5, with TRBD1 as a possible D gene (5 bases). Between the trimmed V and J ends, which lost 8 bases and 4 bases, there was a span of 9 bases. The germline V gene has CDR1 MNHEY and CDR2 SMNVEV (reference sequence). The CDR3 spans 12 residues. The CDR3 coding sequence is TGTGCCAGCGGGACGGCGAATCAGCCCCAGCATTTT. Residues: CASGTANQPQHF.

J is TRBJ2-7 and V is TRBV7-2; D could derive from TRBD1 or TRBD2 (5 bases each). The CDR3 runs 15 residues. Looked up from germline, CDR1 is SGHTA and CDR2 is FQGNSA. V was cut by 1 base and J by 7 bases, with 17 bases left in between. For the CDR3, the DNA is TGTGCCAGCAGCTTAGTTCAGCGTATTGAGGGGGAGCAGTACTTC. Its protein is CASSLVQRIEGEQYF.